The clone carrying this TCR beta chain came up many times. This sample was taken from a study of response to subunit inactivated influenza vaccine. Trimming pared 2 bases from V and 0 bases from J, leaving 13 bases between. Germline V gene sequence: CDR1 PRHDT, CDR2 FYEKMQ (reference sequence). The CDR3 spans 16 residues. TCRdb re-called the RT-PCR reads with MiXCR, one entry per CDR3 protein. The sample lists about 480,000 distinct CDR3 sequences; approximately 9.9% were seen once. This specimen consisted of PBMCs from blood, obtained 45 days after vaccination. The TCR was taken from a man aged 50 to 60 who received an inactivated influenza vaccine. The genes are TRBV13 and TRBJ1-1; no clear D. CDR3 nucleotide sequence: TGTGCCAGCAGCTTAAATTGGGAAACGGTGAACACTGAAGCTTTCTTT. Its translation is CASSLNWETVNTEAFF.